Included here is one T cell receptor (beta chain) sequence, with context. The draw of peripheral blood yielded ten milliliters from each donor. The study isolated at least 6.5 million PBMCs from each sample. Each sample yielded at least 6 micrograms of PBMC total RNA. This sample was included in a study of blood T cells in healthy people across ages. The authors ran a second PCR of about 7 to 11 cycles using a sample-barcoded 5' primer and a J-beta primer mix. With 12 random nucleotides, a template-switch adaptor tagged each individual cDNA molecule. TCRdb re-analysed the 5' RACE reads in MiXCR, keeping a single row per CDR3 protein. Seen here are some 1,500,000 distinct CDR3 sequences, approximately 39% observed once, and the top ten hold under 5%. This CDR3 is built from 15 residues. Germline-derived CDR1 and CDR2 are MNHEY and SVGEGT.

The gene calls are TRBV6-2 or TRBV6-3 and TRBJ2-4; TRBD1 matches at 7 bases. The J call is in doubt because the DNA end fits TRBJ2-7 better. This TCR was recovered from a woman between 18 and 29 years old in good health. The sequencing sample was made of blood. Here the CDR3 reads CASSSPETGSYEQYF. The CDR3 DNA sequence: TGTGCCAGCAGTTCGCCAGAGACAGGGTCCTACGAGCAGTACTTC.